This TCR beta chain derives from a study of PD-L1 blockade in urothelial cancer. About the research overall: Patients commenced atezolizumab at some point between 2014 and 2016, and it was given at 1,200 mg intravenously every 3 weeks. Peripheral blood specimens exhibited a median yield of approximately 140,000 T cells. General study points: Below-median pretreatment blood TCR clonality predicted better survival.

Points on this clone: Its antigen is still unknown.

The time point here: pretreatment peripheral blood. The CDR3 extends over 14 amino acids. Germline values: CDR1 SGHNT, CDR2 YYREEE (reference sequence). J lost 6 bases, V lost 4 bases, and 10 bases had no gene match. Only in-frame clones appear in the TCRdb table, and some are missing; sequencing was by immunoSEQ multiplex PCR. The table lists 95,000 to 100,000 clones, over 75% of them singletons, with 2% in the top ten. This receptor was identified in a man aged 55 to 70 with urothelial cancer. J is TRBJ2-7 and V is TRBV5-4, with 7 bases fitting TRBD1. Specimen: PBMCs, collected around atezolizumab (anti-PD-L1) treatment. The CDR3 sequence: CASSPPTGLGEQYF. CDR3 DNA sequence: TGTGCCAGCAGCCCACCGACAGGGCTCGGCGAGCAGTACTTC. Full variable domain (remainder filled in from reference TRBV5-4 and TRBJ2-7): ETGVTQSPTHLIKTRGQQVTLRCSSQSGHNTVSWYQQALGQGPQFIFQYYREEENGRGNFPPRFSGLQFPNYSSELNVNALELDDSALYLCASSPPTGLGEQYFGPGTRLTVT.